The rows below give T cell receptor beta chains drawn from one sample of a study of shared clonotypes between healthy human individuals. Repertoires were generated with immunoSEQ multiplex PCR, while TCRdb's copy carries only in-frame clones and drops some. The table includes around 2.5 million clones, roughly 93% detected once. The source material was naive CD4+ T cells from PBMCs. These receptors were taken from a man younger than 35 in good health. Some clones in this sample may be carry-over from other donors' samples. The CDR3 runs from the conserved cysteine through the conserved F or W. D genes are given only for firm matches. Not every row has a clone size; where given, it reads once, few, many or a size class.

>.|TRBV5-1|TRBJ2-1|TRBD2
CASTRTSGPNEQFF
TGCGCCAGCACCCGGACTAGCGGCCCCAATGAGCAGTTCTTC
>once|TRBV29-1|TRBJ2-5|.
CSALSGTDGGETQYF
TGCAGCGCCCTATCCGGGACCGACGGAGGAGAGACCCAGTACTTC
>few|TRBV10-3|TRBJ1-1|.
CAISDGEGTEAFF
TGTGCCATCAGTGACGGGGAAGGCACTGAAGCTTTCTTT
>.|TRBV11-2|TRBJ2-7|.
CASSSTLEQYF
TGTGCCAGCAGCTCGACTCTTGAGCAGTACTTC
>.|TRBV7-3|TRBJ2-7|TRBD2
CASSLTGGLAESSYEQYF
TGTGCCAGCAGCTTAACCGGGGGACTAGCGGAAAGCTCCTACGAGCAGTACTTC
>once|TRBV5-1|TRBJ1-1|.
CASSLGLGGKNTEAFF
TGCGCCAGCAGCTTGGGGCTTGGGGGAAAGAACACTGAAGCTTTCTTT
>once|TRBV5-1|TRBJ1-2|.
CASSDPQGNYGYTF
TGCGCCAGCAGCGACCCGCAGGGAAACTATGGCTACACCTTC
>.|TRBV9|TRBJ1-4|.
CASSREGHQDEKLFF
TGTGCCAGCAGCCGGGAGGGACACCAGGACGAAAAACTGTTTTTT
>.|TRBV30|TRBJ1-4|.
CAWSVLLGKGGEKLFF
TGTGCCTGGAGTGTATTATTAGGGAAGGGGGGTGAAAAACTGTTTTTT
>.|TRBV27|TRBJ2-1|.
CATRGGGSYNEQFF
TGTGCCACCCGAGGGGGGGGCTCCTACAATGAGCAGTTCTTC
>.|TRBV9|TRBJ2-1|.
CASSVAGYTYNEQFF
TGTGCCAGCAGCGTAGCTGGGTATACCTACAATGAGCAGTTCTTC
>.|TRBV11-2|TRBJ2-2|.
CASSLETGSNTGELFF
TGTGCCAGCAGCTTAGAGACGGGATCAAACACCGGGGAGCTGTTTTTT
>.|TRBV9|TRBJ2-7|.
CASSVGGPFAYEQYF
TGTGCCAGCAGCGTAGGTGGTCCTTTTGCCTACGAGCAGTACTTC
>.|TRBV5-6|TRBJ1-1|TRBD1
CASSFDRVNTEAFF
TGTGCCAGCAGCTTCGACAGGGTCAACACTGAAGCTTTCTTT
>.|TRBV5-1|TRBJ2-2|TRBD1
CASKTGGTGELFF
TGCGCCAGCAAAACAGGGGGAACGGGGGAGCTGTTTTTT
>few|TRBV28|TRBJ1-1|.
CASIEAEAFF
TGTGCCAGCATCGAGGCTGAAGCTTTCTTT
>.|TRBV6-1|TRBJ1-2|.
CASSRNREYGYGYTF
TGTGCCAGCAGCCGCAACAGGGAATATGGCTATGGCTACACCTTC
>.|TRBV7-8|TRBJ2-7|TRBD1
CASSLRRDRGGSYEQYF
TGTGCCAGCAGCTTACGAAGGGACAGGGGTGGATCCTACGAGCAGTACTTC
>.|TRBV28|TRBJ1-2|.
CASSPRGWASPDTF
TGTGCCAGCAGTCCAAGAGGTTGGGCCTCTCCGGACACCTTC
>.|TRBV18|TRBJ1-1|.
CASSPRIQGNTEAFF
TGTGCCAGCTCACCACGGATACAGGGGAACACTGAAGCTTTCTTT
>.|TRBV27|TRBJ2-2|TRBD2
CASSLRPGRAFPANTGELFF
TGTGCCAGCAGCCTTCGCCCCGGGAGGGCTTTCCCCGCGAACACCGGGGAGCTGTTTTTT
>.|TRBV18|TRBJ2-1|TRBD2
CASSPGLALVDEQFF
TGTGCCAGCTCACCGGGACTAGCGTTAGTCGATGAGCAGTTCTTC
>.|TRBV28|TRBJ1-5|.
CASLGVGPGQHF
TGTGCCAGCTTGGGTGTGGGCCCTGGCCAGCATTTT
>.|TRBV5-1|TRBJ1-4|.
CASRDGTGGEKLFF
TGCGCCAGCAGGGACGGGACCGGTGGGGAAAAACTGTTTTTT
>.|TRBV4-3|TRBJ2-3|.
CASSQGAGRFGTQYF
TGCGCCAGCAGCCAAGGGGCAGGTCGGTTTGGTACGCAGTATTTT
>once|TRBV9|TRBJ2-7|.
CASSVGSKTYEQYF
TGTGCCAGCAGCGTAGGGAGCAAAACCTACGAGCAGTACTTC
>once|TRBV28|TRBJ1-1|.
CASSRPGAADTEAFF
TGTGCCAGCAGTCGCCCCGGGGCAGCAGACACTGAAGCTTTCTTT
>.|TRBV5-1|TRBJ2-5|TRBD2
CASSQGLAVYQETQYF
TGCGCCAGCAGCCAAGGACTAGCGGTGTACCAAGAGACCCAGTACTTC
>.|TRBV6-6|TRBJ1-6|.
CASSYFPPGTSPLHF
TGTGCCAGCAGTTACTTCCCTCCAGGGACCTCACCCCTCCACTTT
>once|TRBV5-5|TRBJ2-5|.
CASSPGGPWGTQYF
TGTGCCAGCAGCCCGGGGGGCCCATGGGGGACCCAGTACTTC
>.|TRBV6-5|TRBJ2-7|.
CASSSGLPGESGEQYF
TGTGCCAGCAGTTCGGGACTTCCGGGAGAATCCGGCGAGCAGTACTTC
>.|TRBV19|TRBJ2-6|.
CATENNLREPDSGANVLTF
TGTGCCACCGAAAACAACCTCCGGGAGCCGGACTCTGGGGCCAACGTCCTGACTTTC
>.|TRBV11-2|TRBJ2-7|.
CASSSLQVYEQYF
TGTGCCAGCAGCTCCCTACAGGTTTACGAGCAGTACTTC
>.|TRBV30|TRBJ2-1|.
CAWNRAGISYNEQFF
TGTGCCTGGAATCGGGCGGGTATTTCCTACAATGAGCAGTTCTTC
>.|TRBV29-1|TRBJ2-5|TRBD1
CSVGGQGETQYF
TGCAGCGTTGGCGGACAGGGCGAGACCCAGTACTTC
>.|TRBV9|TRBJ1-2|TRBD1
CASSLTGTGTSGYGYTF
TGTGCCAGCAGCCTCACCGGGACAGGGACCTCTGGCTATGGCTACACCTTC
>.|TRBV18|TRBJ2-3|TRBD1
CASSRQGPDTQYF
TGTGCCAGCTCGCGACAGGGCCCAGATACGCAGTATTTT